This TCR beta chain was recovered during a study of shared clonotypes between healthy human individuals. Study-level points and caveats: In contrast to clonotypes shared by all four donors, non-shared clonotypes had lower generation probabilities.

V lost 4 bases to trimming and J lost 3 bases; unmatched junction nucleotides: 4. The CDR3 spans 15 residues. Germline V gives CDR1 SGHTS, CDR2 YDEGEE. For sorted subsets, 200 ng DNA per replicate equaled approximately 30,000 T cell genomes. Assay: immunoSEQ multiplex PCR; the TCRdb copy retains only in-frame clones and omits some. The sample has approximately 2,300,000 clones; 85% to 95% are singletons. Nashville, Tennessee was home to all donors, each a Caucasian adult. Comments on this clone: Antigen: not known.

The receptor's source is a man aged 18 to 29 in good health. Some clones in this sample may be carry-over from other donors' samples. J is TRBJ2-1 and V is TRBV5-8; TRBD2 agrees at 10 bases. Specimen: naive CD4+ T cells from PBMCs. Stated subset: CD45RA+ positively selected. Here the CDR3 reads CASSRSGRGYNEQFF. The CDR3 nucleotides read TGTGCCAGCAGCCGGAGCGGGAGGGGCTACAATGAGCAGTTCTTC.